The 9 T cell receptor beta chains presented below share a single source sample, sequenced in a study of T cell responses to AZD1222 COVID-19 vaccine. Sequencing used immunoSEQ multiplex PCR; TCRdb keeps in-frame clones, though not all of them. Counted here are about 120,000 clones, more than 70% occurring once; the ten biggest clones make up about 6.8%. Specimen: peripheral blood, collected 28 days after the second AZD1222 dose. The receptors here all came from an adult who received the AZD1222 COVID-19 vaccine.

CDR3 sequence: CASSVTELSYEQYF. The CDR3, as DNA: TGTGCCAGCAGCGTGACAGAGTTGTCCTACGAGCAGTACTTC. This rearrangement joins TRBV5-5 to TRBJ2-7; D possibly corresponds to TRBD1 (5 bases). Trimming shortened V by 4 bases and J by 1 base, and 12 bases separated the two germline ends. The CDR3 has 14 residues. The V gene's germline CDR1 is SGHKS and CDR2 YYEKEE (reference sequence).

CDR3 residues: CASSITGALNEKLFF. The CDR3 DNA reads TGTGCCAGCAGTATCACAGGGGCTCTTAATGAAAAACTGTTTTTT. The V and J genes are TRBV28 and TRBJ1-4, with 7 bases fitting TRBD1. After removal of 5 bases from V and 4 bases from J, the junction contained 7 bases not matched to a gene. Germline V gene sequence: CDR1 MDHEN, CDR2 SYDVKM. There are 15 residues in the CDR3.

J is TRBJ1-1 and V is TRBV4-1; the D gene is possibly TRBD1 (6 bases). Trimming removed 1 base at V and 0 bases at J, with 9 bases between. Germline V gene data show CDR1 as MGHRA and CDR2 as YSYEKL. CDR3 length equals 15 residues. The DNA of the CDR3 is TGCGCCAGCAGCCAAGTTACAGGGATGAACACTGAAGCTTTCTTT. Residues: CASSQVTGMNTEAFF.

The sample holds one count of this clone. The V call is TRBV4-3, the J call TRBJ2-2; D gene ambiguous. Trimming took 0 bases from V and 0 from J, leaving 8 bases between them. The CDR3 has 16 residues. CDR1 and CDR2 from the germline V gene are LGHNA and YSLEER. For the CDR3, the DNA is TGCGCCAGCAGCCAAGATGGCCCTCCGAACACCGGGGAGCTGTTTTTT. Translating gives CASSQDGPPNTGELFF.

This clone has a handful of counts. DNA for the CDR3: TGTGCCAGTAAACGGACAGGAGGAAAACTGTTTTTT. Translating it yields CASKRTGGKLFF. The chain employs TRBV19 and TRBJ1-4; 7 bases fit TRBD1. Trimming removed 7 bases from V and 10 bases from J; junction bases left unmatched: 6. The germline CDR1 and CDR2 sequences are LNHDA and SQIVND (reference sequence). CDR3 length equals 12 residues.

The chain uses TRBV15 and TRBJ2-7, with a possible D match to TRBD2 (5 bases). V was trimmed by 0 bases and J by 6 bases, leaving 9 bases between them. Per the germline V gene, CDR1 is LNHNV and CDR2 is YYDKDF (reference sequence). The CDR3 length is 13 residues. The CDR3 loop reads CATSRDRGSEQYF. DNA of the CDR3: TGTGCCACCAGCAGAGATCGGGGTTCCGAGCAGTACTTC.

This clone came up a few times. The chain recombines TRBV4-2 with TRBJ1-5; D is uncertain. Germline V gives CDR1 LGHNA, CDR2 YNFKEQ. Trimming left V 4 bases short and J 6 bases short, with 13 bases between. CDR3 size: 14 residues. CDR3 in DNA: TGTGCCAGCAGCCGGACCGCCGGGAGTCAGCCCCAGCATTTT. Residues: CASSRTAGSQPQHF.

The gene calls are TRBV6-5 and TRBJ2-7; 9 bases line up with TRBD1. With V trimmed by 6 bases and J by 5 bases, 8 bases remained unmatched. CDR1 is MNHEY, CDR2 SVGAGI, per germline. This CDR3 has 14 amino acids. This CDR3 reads CASSRGQGRNEQYF. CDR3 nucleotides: TGTGCCAGCAGCCGGGGACAGGGACGCAACGAGCAGTACTTC.

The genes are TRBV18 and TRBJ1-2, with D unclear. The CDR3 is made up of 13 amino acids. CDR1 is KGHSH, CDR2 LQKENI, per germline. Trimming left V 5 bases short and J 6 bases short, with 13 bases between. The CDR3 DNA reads TGTGCCAGCTCAACCCAAGAGGGCGATGGCTACACCTTC. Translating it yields CASSTQEGDGYTF.